This T cell receptor (beta chain) was documented in a study of T cells in Graves' hyperthyroidism and ophthalmopathy. Germline V gene sequence: CDR1 MNHEY, CDR2 SVGEGT. This CDR3 comprises 20 residues. V lost 10 bases to trimming and J lost 1 base, with 29 bases between them. Amplified TCR beta CDR3 regions derived from RNA transcripts. HTBI primers were used for first-round RT-PCR of the TCR CDR3. TCRdb used MiXCR to reprocess the multiplex PCR reads, holding one entry per CDR3 protein. In the table there are 500,000 to 550,000 distinct CDR3 sequences, less than 20% of which are singletons. Uncontrolled infection, other autoimmune disease, pregnancy or lactation barred patients from enrollment. The study based diagnoses on clinical symptoms, serum thyroxine and TRAb, thyroid ultrasound and orbital computed tomography. This clonotype came up once.

The TCR comes from a man aged 40-55 years with Graves' ophthalmopathy. Sequences were obtained from blood. This chain uses TRBV6-2 or TRBV6-3 with TRBJ2-6; D may be TRBD1 (6 bases). CDR3 nucleotides: TGTGCCATCAGCCTGACAGGCCCAACCAGAAAATCATCTGGGGCCAACGTCCTGACTTTC. This encodes CAISLTGPTRKSSGANVLTF.